The next 17 T cell receptor beta chains were all read from a single sample in a study of cytomegalovirus exposure and HLA in healthy donors. Amplification used 60 Vbeta primers and 13 Jbeta primers. Method: immunoSEQ multiplex PCR; TCRdb's copy keeps in-frame clones and lacks some. The data show approximately 44,000 clones, around 77% seen once. The sequenced sample was PBMCs. These receptors all come from a man aged 30 to 45 in good health and CMV-seronegative.

The CDR3 coding sequence is TGTGCCAGCAGTGCACAGGGGTTTGGCACTGAAGCTTTCTTT. Protein sequence: CASSAQGFGTEAFF. The chain has TRBV25-1 and TRBJ1-1; 7 bases align to TRBD1. This CDR3 spans 14 amino acids. Unmatched junction bases numbered 6, after V lost 4 bases and J lost 4 bases. CDR1 and CDR2 from the germline V gene are MGHDK and SYGVNS.

CDR3 in amino acids: CASSLTGNPYNEQFF. The CDR3 bases are TGCGCCAGCAGCTTGACAGGGAATCCCTACAATGAGCAGTTCTTC. The V gene is TRBV5-1, the J gene TRBJ2-1; D is perhaps TRBD1 (6 bases). Per germline, CDR1 SGHRS and CDR2 YFSETQ. V lost 1 base and J 2 bases, leaving 10 bases between the germline ends. CDR3 length: 15 amino acids.

The chain is built from TRBV19 and TRBJ1-1; D may be TRBD1 (6 bases). Trimming shortened V by 3 bases and J by 5 bases, and 16 bases separated the two germline ends. Germline V gene sequence: CDR1 LNHDA, CDR2 SQIVND (reference sequence). The CDR3 contains 15 residues. The CDR3 region is CASSIKQGLGTEAFF. In DNA, the CDR3 is TGTGCCAGTAGTATTAAACAGGGTTTGGGGACTGAAGCTTTCTTT.

This clone came up once. The chain combines TRBV28 with TRBJ1-2; D remains unclear. Germline values: CDR1 MDHEN, CDR2 SYDVKM. This CDR3 is built from 10 residues. Trimming took 8 bases from V and 4 from J, leaving 5 bases between them. The CDR3 nucleotides are TGTGCCAGCGGCCTCTATGGCTACACCTTC. This encodes CASGLYGYTF.

This chain connects TRBV7-9 to TRBJ2-5, with no clear D. V lost 3 bases and J lost 5, with 19 bases in between. The germline V gene encodes CDR1 SEHNR and CDR2 FQNEAQ (reference sequence). This CDR3 has 16 residues. DNA of the CDR3: TGTGCCAGCAGCTTTGGTTCTTTGTCGGGTCCGGAGACCCAGTACTTC. Protein: CASSFGSLSGPETQYF.

The V gene is TRBV15, the J gene TRBJ1-4, with unresolved D. Germline V lookup: CDR1 LNHNV, CDR2 YYDKDF (reference sequence). This CDR3 has 16 amino acids. Trimming took off 0 bases at V and 4 bases at J, with 12 bases between the two ends. The CDR3 coding sequence is TGTGCCACCAGCAGAGACGCCGAAGGAGGTAATGAAAAACTGTTTTTT. Translated, it gives CATSRDAEGGNEKLFF.

The chain has TRBV7-6 and TRBJ2-5; TRBD1 matches at 8 bases. The CDR3 consists of 17 residues. Germline V gene lookup returns CDR1 SGHVS and CDR2 FNYEAQ. After removal of 1 base from V and 6 bases from J, the junction contained 13 bases not matched to a gene. The CDR3 loop is CASSLEIVGQGGKTQYF. The CDR3 bases are TGTGCCAGCAGCTTAGAGATTGTCGGACAGGGAGGAAAGACCCAGTACTTC.

The V call is TRBV11-2, the J call TRBJ2-3; 10 nucleotides match TRBD2. This CDR3 has 17 residues. Unmatched junction bases numbered 8, after V lost 4 bases and J lost 1 base. Germline CDR1 is SGHAT and CDR2 is FQNNGV. The CDR3 protein is CASSSPKAGGGTDTQYF. The CDR3 nucleotides read TGTGCCAGCAGCTCGCCTAAAGCGGGAGGGGGCACAGATACGCAGTATTTT.

V is TRBV15 and J is TRBJ1-1, with D hard to call. The CDR3 covers 15 residues. Trimming cost V 0 bases and J 1 base, with 9 bases left between them. Germline V gene data show CDR1 as LNHNV and CDR2 as YYDKDF (reference sequence). The chain's CDR3 is CATSRDGGRNTEAFF. Here the CDR3 DNA reads TGTGCCACCAGCAGAGATGGTGGCAGGAACACTGAAGCTTTCTTT.

This clone was picked up one time. The chain joins TRBV28 to TRBJ2-1, with 10 positions matching TRBD2. CDR1 is MDHEN and CDR2 is SYDVKM in the germline V gene. The V segment lost 4 bases and the J segment 9 bases; nucleotides outside the gene matches: 15. The CDR3 totals 17 residues. This CDR3 reads CASSSPLGAGGPFEQFF. In DNA form, the CDR3 reads TGTGCCAGCAGTTCCCCCCTTGGAGCGGGAGGGCCATTTGAGCAGTTCTTC.

As regards this clone: Other DNA sequences in the same sample also yield this CDR3. The chain has TRBV11-1 and TRBJ1-1; D gene uncertain. CDR3 length: 13 amino acids. Germline V CDR1 and CDR2: SGHAT, FQDESV (reference sequence). The ends were cut back, 2 bases at V and 5 bases at J, with 9 bases in the middle. In nucleotides, the CDR3 is TGTGCCAGCAGCTTACCGGGTGGAACTGAAGCTTTCTTT. Its protein product is CASSLPGGTEAFF.

The J gene is TRBJ1-1, the V gene TRBV18; 7 bases fit TRBD1. The V gene's germline CDR1 is KGHSH and CDR2 LQKENI. CDR3 size: 16 residues. V gave up 1 base and J gave up 2 bases; unmatched junction bases: 7. CDR3 protein: CASSPQLAGGNTEAFF. The CDR3 region has the DNA TGTGCCAGCTCACCACAACTCGCAGGGGGAAACACTGAAGCTTTCTTT.

The rearrangement links TRBV7-9 to TRBJ2-3; D is uncertain. The CDR3 contains 15 residues. V gave up 6 bases and J gave up 2 bases, with 15 bases separating them. CDR1 and CDR2 (germline): SEHNR, FQNEAQ (reference sequence). DNA for the CDR3: TGTGCCAGCAGGCCGAGGCGAACCTCCACAGATACGCAGTATTTT. As protein: CASRPRRTSTDTQYF.

This clone was observed a handful of times. The rearrangement links TRBV7-8 to TRBJ2-5, with 7 positions matching TRBD2. J gave up 2 bases and V 5 bases, and 5 bases lay outside the gene matches. Germline CDR1 SGHVS, CDR2 FQNEAQ. This CDR3 contains 14 residues. The CDR3 here is CASSQDGGQETQYF. The CDR3 nucleotides are TGTGCCAGCAGCCAAGACGGGGGGCAAGAGACCCAGTACTTC.

The CDR3 nucleotides are TGTGCCAGCAGCAGACCGACAGGGTATCCGTCCGAGCAGTACTTC. This sequence encodes CASSRPTGYPSEQYF. The chain has TRBV5-4 and TRBJ2-7; 7 bases are shared with TRBD1. The CDR3 extends over 15 amino acids. V shed 4 bases, J shed 6 bases, and the junction held 13 bases outside the gene matches. The germline gives CDR1 SGHNT, CDR2 YYREEE (reference sequence).

This chain links TRBV4-3 with TRBJ2-4, with unresolved D. The V gene lost 4 bases and the J gene lost 9 bases, with 19 bases spanning the gap. The CDR3 extends over 15 amino acids. CDR1 is LGHNA and CDR2 is YSLEER in the germline V gene. In DNA, the CDR3 is TGCGCCAGCAGCCCGACCCAGGCTTCGTTGGGCATTCAGTACTTC. This codes for CASSPTQASLGIQYF.

The V gene is TRBV28, the J gene TRBJ2-5; tentative D call: TRBD2 (6 bases). Deletions cut 6 bases from V and 2 bases from J, with 19 bases between. CDR3 size: 16 residues. Germline-derived CDR1 and CDR2 are MDHEN and SYDVKM. The CDR3 is CASSFGGFRWQETQYF. The CDR3 nucleotides are TGTGCCAGCAGCTTCGGGGGTTTCCGGTGGCAAGAGACCCAGTACTTC.